The rows below give T cell receptor beta chains drawn from one sample of a study of identical twins. Using its own MiXCR run on the 5' RACE reads, TCRdb lists one record per CDR3 protein. Altogether hundreds of thousands of distinct CDR3 sequences are present, under 10% being singletons, with the ten largest covering about 1.8%. These data were also filed under a second study, of yellow fever vaccine responses in identical twins.

Sequenced sample: memory (CD45RO+) T cells sorted from blood. All receptors derive from a woman between 18 and 29 years old in good health. Both conserved end residues are part of each CDR3. Fields, in order: J gene, clone size, V gene, D gene, CDR3 protein, CDR3 DNA. A D gene is named only where the DNA matches it firmly. Size is stated for part of the rows, as once, few or many counts, or as a class when the clone is expanded.

TRBJ2-1 . TRBV15 TRBD2 CATSRAGSGGGNEQFF TGTGCCACCAGCAGAGCAGGTAGCGGGGGTGGCAATGAGCAGTTCTTC
TRBJ2-1 few TRBV30 . CAWSQDVANEQFF TGTGCCTGGAGTCAGGACGTAGCAAATGAGCAGTTCTTC
TRBJ1-1 many TRBV2 . CASAYRVGTEAFF TGTGCCAGCGCCTACAGGGTGGGGACTGAAGCTTTCTTT
TRBJ2-3 few TRBV5-1 TRBD2 CASSLVASGMSTDTQYF TGCGCCAGCAGCTTGGTGGCTAGCGGGATGAGCACAGATACGCAGTATTTT
TRBJ2-4 . TRBV7-2 . CASRVSGEMAKNIQYF TGTGCCAGCAGGGTTTCGGGGGAAATGGCCAAAAACATTCAGTACTTC
TRBJ2-7 few TRBV12-3/TRBV12-4 TRBD2 CASRQSGSGIGEQYF TGTGCCAGCAGACAGAGCGGGAGTGGAATTGGGGAGCAGTACTTC
TRBJ2-5 . TRBV2 . CASNYVGVQETQYF TGTGCCAGCAATTACGTGGGGGTCCAAGAGACCCAGTACTTC
TRBJ2-7 few TRBV7-2 . CASSLAGRAGGEQYF TGTGCCAGCAGCTTAGCGGGACGGGCCGGGGGCGAGCAGTACTTC
TRBJ2-2 . TRBV7-2 . CASSLGYQGAGELFF TGTGCCAGCAGCTTAGGGTACCAAGGGGCCGGGGAGCTGTTTTTT
TRBJ2-2 . TRBV27 TRBD2 CASSRRGAGGRWAGELFF TGTGCCAGCAGCCGGCGGGGGGCGGGCGGGAGATGGGCCGGGGAGCTGTTTTTT
TRBJ1-5 many TRBV7-2 . CASSLDFSQPQHF TGTGCCAGCAGCTTAGATTTCAGTCAGCCCCAGCATTTT
TRBJ2-6 . TRBV28 . CASSLPRHLSGANVLTF TGTGCCAGCAGTTTACCCCGACACCTCTCTGGGGCCAACGTCCTGACTTTC
TRBJ2-1 many TRBV20-1 TRBD1 CSANSGTGLGNEQFF TGCAGTGCTAATTCCGGGACAGGGCTGGGCAATGAGCAGTTCTTC
TRBJ2-3 . TRBV29-1 TRBD2 CSVDLAGEDTQYF TGCAGCGTTGATCTAGCGGGAGAGGATACGCAGTATTTT
TRBJ2-5 . TRBV7-2 . CASSLDAITGETQYF TGTGCCAGCAGCTTAGACGCCATCACGGGTGAGACCCAGTACTTC
TRBJ2-7 many TRBV20-1 TRBD1 CSAHTGEGVYEQYF TGCAGTGCTCATACAGGGGAAGGGGTGTACGAGCAGTACTTC
TRBJ2-2 many TRBV18 . CASSPLMGKNTGELFF TGTGCCAGCTCACCACTGATGGGGAAGAACACCGGGGAGCTGTTTTTT
TRBJ2-7 many TRBV6-2/TRBV6-3 . CASRGGGIIYEQYF TGTGCCAGCAGGGGCGGAGGAATTATTTACGAGCAGTACTTC
TRBJ2-1 many TRBV5-1 TRBD2 CASSLATSGRHNEQFF TGCGCCAGCAGCTTGGCGACTAGCGGGAGACACAATGAGCAGTTCTTC
TRBJ2-3 few TRBV5-1 . CASSFGQLSTDTQYF TGCGCCAGCAGCTTTGGACAGCTAAGCACAGATACGCAGTATTTT
TRBJ2-1 . TRBV4-3 . CASSQYSSGDKDNEQFF TGCGCCAGCAGCCAATACTCGTCGGGAGATAAGGACAATGAGCAGTTCTTC
TRBJ2-5 many TRBV28 . CASSSGAKTQYF TGTGCCAGCAGCTCGGGGGCCAAGACCCAGTACTTC
TRBJ2-2 few TRBV15 . CATSRDRADTHLNTGELFF TGTGCCACCAGCAGAGATAGGGCGGACACCCACTTAAACACCGGGGAGCTGTTTTTT
TRBJ2-7 few TRBV7-2 TRBD2 CASSPDGRGVYEQYF TGTGCCAGCAGCCCCGACGGGAGGGGGGTATACGAGCAGTACTTC
TRBJ2-1 few TRBV7-6 TRBD2 CASSFSGGTYNEQFF TGTGCCAGCAGCTTTAGCGGGGGGACCTACAATGAGCAGTTCTTC
TRBJ2-7 . TRBV14 . CASNRGGTYEQYF TGTGCCAGCAATCGAGGGGGGACCTACGAGCAGTACTTC
TRBJ2-3 . TRBV7-9 . CASSFVQGGADTQYF TGTGCCAGCAGCTTCGTTCAGGGCGGTGCAGATACGCAGTATTTT
TRBJ2-7 many TRBV3-1 . CASSQDWGYEQYF TGCGCCAGCAGCCAAGATTGGGGATACGAGCAGTACTTC
TRBJ2-3 many TRBV7-2 . CASSLRPVSTDTQYF TGTGCCAGCAGCCTACGGCCCGTAAGCACAGATACGCAGTATTTT
TRBJ1-1 . TRBV2 . CASGAGAPRNTEAFF TGTGCCAGCGGGGCAGGGGCGCCCCGCAACACTGAAGCTTTCTTT
TRBJ2-7 few TRBV5-5 TRBD1 CASSLGQGGPYEQYF TGTGCCAGCAGCTTAGGACAGGGGGGGCCCTACGAGCAGTACTTC
TRBJ2-7 few TRBV7-9 TRBD1 CASSFGTGTVWQYF TGTGCCAGCAGCTTTGGGACCGGGACAGTATGGCAGTACTTC
TRBJ2-1 few TRBV20-1 . CSARDDQGGWSEQFF TGCAGTGCTAGAGATGACCAGGGTGGCTGGAGTGAGCAGTTCTTC
TRBJ2-7 few TRBV10-3 TRBD1 CAISDPGQGSSYEQYF TGTGCCATCAGTGACCCAGGACAGGGGAGCTCCTACGAGCAGTACTTC
TRBJ2-3 many TRBV7-2 . CASSKNRELRYDTQYF TGTGCCAGCAGCAAAAATCGGGAACTCCGTTATGATACGCAGTATTTT
TRBJ1-3 . TRBV9 TRBD1 CASSARGDSSGNTIYF TGTGCCAGCAGCGCCAGGGGGGACAGCTCTGGAAACACCATATATTTT
TRBJ2-7 many TRBV7-8 . CASSPSRKPGEQYF TGTGCCAGCAGCCCTAGCCGGAAACCGGGGGAGCAGTACTTC
TRBJ2-5 . TRBV7-2 . CASSLGRGRGQETQYF TGTGCCAGCAGCCTCGGACGGGGGAGAGGGCAAGAGACCCAGTACTTC
TRBJ2-1 few TRBV29-1 . CSVESGYNEQFF TGCAGCGTCGAAAGTGGTTACAATGAGCAGTTCTTC
TRBJ1-5 . TRBV12-3/TRBV12-4 TRBD1 CASSPYSRDRGHYSNQPQHF TGTGCCAGCAGTCCCTACTCCCGGGACAGGGGACATTATAGCAATCAGCCCCAGCATTTT
TRBJ1-2 . TRBV20-1 TRBD1 CSARDRDRGNYGYTF TGCAGTGCTAGAGACCGGGACAGGGGGAACTATGGCTACACCTTC
TRBJ2-3 many TRBV6-4 . CASSDRETDTQYF TGTGCCAGCAGTGACCGGGAGACAGATACGCAGTATTTT
TRBJ2-4 few TRBV7-2 TRBD1 CASSTTGGINIQYF TGTGCCAGCAGCACAACAGGGGGTATTAACATTCAGTACTTC
TRBJ2-1 few TRBV24-1 . CATSDSRGINNEQFF TGTGCCACCAGTGATTCGAGGGGCATCAACAATGAGCAGTTCTTC
TRBJ2-2 few TRBV5-1 TRBD2 CASRKTSGDHGELFF TGCGCCAGCAGGAAGACTAGCGGGGACCACGGGGAGCTGTTTTTT